This T cell receptor (beta chain) was profiled in a study of cytomegalovirus exposure and HLA in healthy donors. Study observations and caveats: Presence/absence analyses rested on an assumption that sequencing depth was roughly uniform across donors.

About this clone: Its target is unknown.

V lost 4 bases and J lost 7; bases outside the gene matches: 8. The CDR3 contains 13 residues. Looked up from germline, CDR1 is SGHRS and CDR2 is YFSETQ. The PCR ran on 60 Vbeta and 13 Jbeta primers. Under the authors' procedure: Later work found 74 million or so unique TCR beta chains, with around 10 million shared. Clones were read by immunoSEQ multiplex PCR, and TCRdb kept only the in-frame ones, dropping some. D and trimming come from the DNA, and the V and J calls and clone size come from that table. The sample lists about 150,000 clones, roughly 80% seen once, with 5.5% to 6% in the top ten. The chain is built from TRBV5-1 and TRBJ2-7; TRBD1 matches 7 bases. Input material: PBMCs. This clonotype was obtained from a man aged 30 to 45 in good health and CMV-seropositive. CDR3 sequence: CASSPGTVGEQYF. The DNA of the CDR3 is TGCGCCAGCAGCCCGGGGACAGTAGGTGAGCAGTACTTC.